This TCR beta chain was identified in a study of OX40 agonist ivuxolimab in advanced cancers. Study-wide background: Age averaged around 59 years (range roughly 23 to 79), and 70% to 85% were male.

TCRdb's copy holds only in-frame clones and misses some; the assay was immunoSEQ multiplex PCR. The sample contains some 22,000 clones, about 87% of which appear only once. CDR1 SGHRS and CDR2 YFSETQ come from the germline V gene. The CDR3 has 13 residues. Trimming pared 1 base from V and 4 bases from J, leaving 7 bases between. Sequencing used CD4+ or CD8+ T cells sorted from blood, obtained in a trial of the OX40 agonist ivuxolimab. This clonotype originated in an adult with an advanced solid tumor such as melanoma, head and neck, liver or kidney cancer. This chain connects TRBV5-1 to TRBJ2-3; the D is unclear. The CDR3 protein is CASSLSGADTQYF. The CDR3 region has the DNA TGCGCCAGCAGCTTGTCGGGCGCAGATACGCAGTATTTT.